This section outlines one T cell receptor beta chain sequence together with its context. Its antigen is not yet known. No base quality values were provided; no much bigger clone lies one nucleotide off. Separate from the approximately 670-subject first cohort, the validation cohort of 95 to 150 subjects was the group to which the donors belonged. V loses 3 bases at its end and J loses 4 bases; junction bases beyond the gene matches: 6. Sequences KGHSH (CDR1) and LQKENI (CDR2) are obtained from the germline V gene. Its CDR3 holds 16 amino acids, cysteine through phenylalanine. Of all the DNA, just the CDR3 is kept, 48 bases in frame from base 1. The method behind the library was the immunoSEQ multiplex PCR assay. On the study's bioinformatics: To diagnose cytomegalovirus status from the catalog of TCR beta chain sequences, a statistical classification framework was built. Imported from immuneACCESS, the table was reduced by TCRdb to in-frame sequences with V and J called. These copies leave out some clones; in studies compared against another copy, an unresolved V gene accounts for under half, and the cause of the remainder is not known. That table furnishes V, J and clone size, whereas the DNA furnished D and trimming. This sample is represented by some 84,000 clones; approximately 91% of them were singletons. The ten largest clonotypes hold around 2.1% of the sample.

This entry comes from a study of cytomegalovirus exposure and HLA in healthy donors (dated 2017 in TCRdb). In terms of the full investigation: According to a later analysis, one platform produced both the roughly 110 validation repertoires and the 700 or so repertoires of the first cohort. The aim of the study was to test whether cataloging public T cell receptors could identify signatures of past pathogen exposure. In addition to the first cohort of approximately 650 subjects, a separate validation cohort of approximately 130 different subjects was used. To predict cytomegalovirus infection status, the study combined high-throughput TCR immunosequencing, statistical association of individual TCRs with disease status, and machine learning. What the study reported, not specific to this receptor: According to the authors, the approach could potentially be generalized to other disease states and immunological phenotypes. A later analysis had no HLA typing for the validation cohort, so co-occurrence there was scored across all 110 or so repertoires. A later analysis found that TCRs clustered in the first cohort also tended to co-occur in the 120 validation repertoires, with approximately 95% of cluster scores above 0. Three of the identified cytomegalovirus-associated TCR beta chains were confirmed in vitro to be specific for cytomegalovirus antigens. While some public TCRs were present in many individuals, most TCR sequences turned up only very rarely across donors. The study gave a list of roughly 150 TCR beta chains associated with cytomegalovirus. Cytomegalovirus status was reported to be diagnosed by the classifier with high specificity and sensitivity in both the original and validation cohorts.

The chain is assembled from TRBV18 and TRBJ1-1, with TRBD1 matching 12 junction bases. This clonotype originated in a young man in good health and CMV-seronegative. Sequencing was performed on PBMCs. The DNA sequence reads TGTGCCAGCTCACCGGGACAGGGGGCGCTGGTCACTGAAGCTTTCTTT. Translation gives CASSPGQGALVTEAFF.